This TCR beta chain was sequenced in a study of blood T cell repertoires in COVID-19 (dated by TCRdb to between 2020 and 2021). Study-wide context: The collaborator samples originated in the United States, Italy and Spain and spanned the acute and convalescent phases of COVID-19. The material from the prospective study consisted of cDNA or gDNA derived from T cells, B-cell-depleted T cells, or PBMCs. Deeply sampled blood TCRbeta repertoires from subjects exposed to, actively infected with, or recovered from COVID-19 were included in the dataset. The repertoires were made available in a free public database intended to serve as a resource for research on the immune response to SARS-CoV-2. The samples were drawn from the first 160 participants of the ongoing ImmuneRACE study and from roughly 1,300 subjects provided by 6 global collaborators. Nearly every sample came with metadata listing a de-identified subject ID, COVID-19 status, age in years and sex. HLA class I and class II types, where available, came from metadata supplied by the sample provider rather than from assay-based typing.

The paper's findings and limits, for the study overall: How much clinical and demographic metadata was included differed by source and by participant, and the metadata was provided uncurated.

TCRbeta CDR3 regions were amplified from genomic DNA using the immunoSEQ Assay, a bias-controlled multiplex PCR. The authors' analysis ran thus. Nucleated cell counts per sample were estimated from amplification of reference gene primers within the assay. To quantify the absolute abundance of each unique TCRbeta CDR3 rearrangement, sequence reads were collapsed and filtered. For each sample, productive Simpson clonality was calculated by taking the square root of Simpson's diversity index across productive rearrangements. The source is immuneACCESS, and TCRdb retained only in-frame sequences with V and J called. Part of the clones is not carried over; for the studies checked, unresolved V genes explain less than half of this, and the remainder is unexplained. That table furnishes V, J and clone size, whereas the DNA furnished D and trimming. Recorded for this sample are around 310,000 clones; about 90% of them occurred a single time. Around 0.96% of the sample belongs to the ten largest clones.

A remark on this clone: There is no known antigen for this receptor. The record has no base qualities; no much larger clone is one base away.

As encoded in the germline V gene, CDR1 is SGHVS while CDR2 is FQNEAQ. A distance of 24 bases separates the germline ends of V and J, which lose 5 bases and 7 bases respectively. Taken from cysteine to phenylalanine, the CDR3 has 16 residues. Left in the record is the CDR3 DNA by itself, 48 bases read in frame from the first base. One collaborating source in Seattle enrolled patients during active infection and followed them longitudinally through the course of disease. Whole blood was collected in K2EDTA tubes by collaborating institutions according to the institutions' own protocols. For TCRbeta analysis, collaborator samples were shipped as frozen whole blood, as isolated PBMCs, or as DNA extracted from either sample type.

Sample: peripheral blood. Recombination joined TRBV7-8 with TRBJ2-7; tentative D gene TRBD2, with 7 bases matching. The source is a woman between 40 and 50 years old with COVID-19, enrolled during active disease. The nucleotide sequence is TGTGCCAGCAGCCTCTTCGCCGGGGGGCCAGAGGGGGAGCAGTACTTC. Translated, this is CASSLFAGGPEGEQYF.